The TCR beta chain under discussion was sequenced for a study of blood T cell repertoires in COVID-19. Study-level background: Donors in the United States, Italy and Spain gave samples during acute or convalescent COVID-19. T cells, B-cell-depleted T cells, or PBMCs provided the cDNA or gDNA that served as material.

Original processing notes: Amplification with reference gene primers provided the estimates of nucleated cell counts. Assay used: immunoSEQ multiplex PCR; TCRdb lists only in-frame clones, some missing. V, J and clone size are those of that table, while D and trimming were read from the DNA. The sample contains 200,000 to 250,000 clones, around 80% of which appear only once. This receptor was identified in a human donor in a cohort sampled during active COVID-19. Sequenced material: peripheral blood.

CDR3 DNA sequence: TGTGCCAGCAGTTACTCCCGGACAGGCCTCTTCGAGCAGTACTTC. Amino acid sequence: CASSYSRTGLFEQYF. The chain combines TRBV6-5 with TRBJ2-7; 7 bases match TRBD1. With 0 bases clipped from V and 6 bases from J, the junction kept 8 bases outside the gene matches. The CDR3 extends over 15 amino acids. Germline V lookup: CDR1 MNHEY, CDR2 SVGAGI.